This T cell receptor (beta chain) came from a study of blood T cell repertoires in COVID-19. Study background: The cDNA or gDNA used as material had been derived from T cells, B-cell-depleted T cells, or PBMCs.

Deletions cut 3 bases from V and 10 bases from J, with 11 bases between. This CDR3 is 12 amino acids long. The table came from immunoSEQ multiplex PCR; TCRdb's copy has only in-frame clones and leaves some out. The sample shows 200,000 to 300,000 clones, around 88% of them seen only once. This clonotype was obtained from a man aged 25 to 45 with active or convalescent COVID-19. The specimen was peripheral blood. This sequence joins TRBV12-3 or TRBV12-4 and TRBJ2-3; D is ambiguous. CDR3 region: CASSFSALPQYF. The CDR3 coding sequence is TGTGCCAGCAGTTTTAGTGCCCTCCCGCAGTATTTT.